Reported below is one T cell receptor (beta chain). Its antigen is currently not known. The record has no base qualities; no much larger clone is one base away. Library preparation employed the immunoSEQ multiplex PCR assay. TCRdb provides this immuneACCESS table in a form limited to in-frame rearrangements. Some clones are lacking; in checked studies, under half of them reflect an unresolved V gene, and why the rest are absent is not known. Present in this sample are some 120,000 clones, roughly 87% of which were seen just once. The biggest ten clones account for 1.5% to 2% of the sample. Sequences SEHNR (CDR1) and FQNEAQ (CDR2) are obtained from the germline V gene (reference sequence). The CDR3 contains 13 residues, cysteine and phenylalanine counted. Of the read, only the CDR3 DNA is kept; its 39 bases are in frame from base 1. V and J lose 2 bases and 3 bases, and a span of 7 bases separates them.

The data were taken from a study of control samples from healthy donors and cancer patients (dated by TCRdb to the early 2020s). The rearrangement combines TRBV7-9 with TRBJ2-5, with the D gene uncertain. This clonotype was obtained from a man younger than 35 in good health. Sequencing was carried out using blood. The DNA sequence is as follows: TGTGCCAGCAGCTTATTCTGGAAAGAGACCCAGTACTTC. This encodes CASSLFWKETQYF.